The rows below give T cell receptor beta chains drawn from one sample of a study of OX40 agonist ivuxolimab in advanced cancers. Profiling relied on immunoSEQ multiplex PCR, and the TCRdb table lists in-frame clones only, not all of them. The sample has about 18,000 clones, 85% to 90% seen once; the top ten hold about 72%. Here the sequenced sample was CD4+ or CD8+ T cells sorted from blood, taken in a trial of the OX40 agonist ivuxolimab. Receptors originate from an adult with an advanced solid tumor such as melanoma, head and neck, liver or kidney cancer. Each CDR3 is given with its conserved first and last residue. A D gene is named only where the DNA matches it firmly. Clone sizes are given selectively: once, few, many, or a class where the clone is expanded.

D gene: NA; CDR3 length: 14; J gene: TRBJ2-1; V gene: TRBV6-4; clone size: NA; CDR3 protein: CASRRDPGMWEQFF; CDR3 DNA: TGTGCCAGCAGGCGTGACCCTGGGATGTGGGAGCAGTTCTTC
D gene: NA; CDR3 length: 15; J gene: TRBJ2-1; V gene: TRBV7-8; clone size: NA; CDR3 protein: CASSLDSASYNEQFF; CDR3 DNA: TGTGCCAGCAGCTTAGACTCAGCCTCCTACAATGAGCAGTTCTTC
D gene: NA; CDR3 length: 10; J gene: TRBJ2-7; V gene: TRBV29-1; clone size: NA; CDR3 protein: CSVLIYEQYF; CDR3 DNA: TGCAGCGTTCTCATCTACGAGCAGTACTTC
D gene: TRBD2; CDR3 length: 14; J gene: TRBJ2-7; V gene: TRBV6-5; clone size: NA; CDR3 protein: CASRPGGGLNEQYF; CDR3 DNA: TGTGCCAGCAGACCCGGGGGGGGTTTGAACGAGCAGTACTTC
D gene: NA; CDR3 length: 15; J gene: TRBJ1-5; V gene: TRBV9; clone size: NA; CDR3 protein: CASSVGQHSNQPQHF; CDR3 DNA: TGTGCCAGCAGCGTAGGTCAGCATAGCAATCAGCCCCAGCATTTT
D gene: NA; CDR3 length: 16; J gene: TRBJ2-3; V gene: TRBV7-9; clone size: NA; CDR3 protein: CASSSTRDSHTDTQYF; CDR3 DNA: TGTGCCAGCAGCTCCACCCGGGACTCCCACACAGATACGCAGTATTTT
D gene: NA; CDR3 length: 13; J gene: TRBJ2-7; V gene: TRBV2; clone size: NA; CDR3 protein: CASSAGRSYEQYF; CDR3 DNA: TGTGCCAGCAGTGCGGGACGGAGCTACGAGCAGTACTTC
D gene: NA; CDR3 length: 15; J gene: TRBJ1-1; V gene: TRBV2; clone size: NA; CDR3 protein: CAPLRGADRNTEAFF; CDR3 DNA: TGTGCCCCCCTACGAGGGGCAGACCGGAACACTGAAGCTTTCTTT
D gene: TRBD2; CDR3 length: 14; J gene: TRBJ2-7; V gene: TRBV5-4; clone size: once; CDR3 protein: CASSLRLAGDEQYF; CDR3 DNA: TGTGCCAGCAGCTTGAGGCTAGCGGGAGATGAGCAGTACTTC
D gene: TRBD1; CDR3 length: 19; J gene: TRBJ1-3; V gene: TRBV11-3; clone size: NA; CDR3 protein: CASSSRGWTGEVPGNTIYF; CDR3 DNA: TGTGCCAGCAGCTCAAGAGGGTGGACAGGGGAGGTTCCTGGAAACACCATATATTTT
D gene: NA; CDR3 length: 15; J gene: TRBJ2-5; V gene: TRBV23-1; clone size: NA; CDR3 protein: CASSQKINPADPQYF; CDR3 DNA: TGCGCCAGCAGTCAAAAAATAAATCCCGCAGACCCCCAGTACTTC
D gene: NA; CDR3 length: 14; J gene: TRBJ1-1; V gene: TRBV4-3; clone size: NA; CDR3 protein: CASSQDFHNTEAFF; CDR3 DNA: TGCGCCAGCAGCCAAGATTTCCACAACACTGAAGCTTTCTTT
D gene: NA; CDR3 length: 16; J gene: TRBJ2-5; V gene: TRBV13; clone size: NA; CDR3 protein: CASSLVLSGAQETQYF; CDR3 DNA: TGTGCCAGCAGCTTAGTTTTATCGGGAGCACAAGAGACCCAGTACTTC
D gene: NA; CDR3 length: 16; J gene: TRBJ2-1; V gene: TRBV4-1; clone size: NA; CDR3 protein: CASSQDAGFPYNEQFF; CDR3 DNA: TGCGCCAGCAGCCAAGATGCAGGGTTTCCCTACAATGAGCAGTTCTTC
D gene: TRBD1; CDR3 length: 15; J gene: TRBJ1-5; V gene: TRBV2; clone size: NA; CDR3 protein: CASSEGTGLNQPQHF; CDR3 DNA: TGTGCCAGCAGTGAAGGGACAGGTTTAAATCAGCCCCAGCATTTT
D gene: NA; CDR3 length: 14; J gene: TRBJ2-1; V gene: TRBV7-7; clone size: NA; CDR3 protein: CASSPTPYYNEQFF; CDR3 DNA: TGTGCCAGCAGCCCCACACCTTATTACAATGAGCAGTTCTTC
D gene: NA; CDR3 length: 14; J gene: TRBJ2-6; V gene: TRBV19; clone size: NA; CDR3 protein: CASRGVAGANVLTF; CDR3 DNA: TGTGCCAGTAGAGGGGTCGCTGGGGCCAACGTCCTGACTTTC
D gene: NA; CDR3 length: 13; J gene: TRBJ2-7; V gene: TRBV27; clone size: NA; CDR3 protein: CASSPEFTYEQYF; CDR3 DNA: TGTGCCAGCAGTCCAGAATTTACCTACGAGCAGTACTTC
D gene: TRBD1; CDR3 length: 15; J gene: TRBJ2-7; V gene: TRBV6-5; clone size: NA; CDR3 protein: CASSYWDRGPYEQYF; CDR3 DNA: TGTGCCAGCAGTTACTGGGACAGGGGGCCCTACGAGCAGTACTTC
D gene: TRBD2; CDR3 length: 15; J gene: TRBJ2-7; V gene: TRBV11-2; clone size: NA; CDR3 protein: CASSLASGGAWEQYF; CDR3 DNA: TGTGCCAGCAGCCTGGCTAGCGGGGGGGCGTGGGAGCAGTACTTC
D gene: NA; CDR3 length: 15; J gene: TRBJ1-1; V gene: TRBV30; clone size: NA; CDR3 protein: CAWTSGTLSNTEAFF; CDR3 DNA: TGTGCCTGGACCTCGGGGACACTTTCGAACACTGAAGCTTTCTTT
D gene: NA; CDR3 length: 11; J gene: TRBJ2-7; V gene: TRBV6-5; clone size: NA; CDR3 protein: CASSAGYEQYF; CDR3 DNA: TGTGCCAGCAGCGCCGGTTACGAGCAGTACTTC
D gene: NA; CDR3 length: 13; J gene: TRBJ2-7; V gene: TRBV9; clone size: NA; CDR3 protein: CASSAPGGYEQYF; CDR3 DNA: TGTGCCAGCAGCGCCCCCGGGGGCTACGAGCAGTACTTC
D gene: NA; CDR3 length: 16; J gene: TRBJ2-7; V gene: TRBV6-6; clone size: NA; CDR3 protein: CASSYSKQGTTYEQYF; CDR3 DNA: TGTGCCAGCAGTTACTCGAAGCAGGGGACAACTTACGAGCAGTACTTC
D gene: NA; CDR3 length: 15; J gene: TRBJ2-3; V gene: TRBV30; clone size: NA; CDR3 protein: CAWSWDGSPTDTQYF; CDR3 DNA: TGTGCCTGGAGTTGGGACGGGAGTCCCACAGATACGCAGTATTTT
D gene: NA; CDR3 length: 15; J gene: TRBJ2-7; V gene: TRBV9; clone size: NA; CDR3 protein: CASSVSEYATYEQYF; CDR3 DNA: TGTGCCAGCAGCGTAAGCGAGTATGCCACCTACGAGCAGTACTTC
D gene: NA; CDR3 length: 14; J gene: TRBJ2-2; V gene: TRBV7-9; clone size: NA; CDR3 protein: CASSLVENTGELFF; CDR3 DNA: TGTGCCAGCAGCTTAGTCGAAAACACCGGGGAGCTGTTTTTT
D gene: NA; CDR3 length: 15; J gene: TRBJ1-1; V gene: TRBV27; clone size: NA; CDR3 protein: CASSLSAGPNTEAFF; CDR3 DNA: TGTGCCAGCAGTTTATCGGCAGGGCCGAACACTGAAGCTTTCTTT
D gene: NA; CDR3 length: 16; J gene: TRBJ2-1; V gene: TRBV2; clone size: NA; CDR3 protein: CASRPPGGTVYNEQFF; CDR3 DNA: TGTGCCAGCAGACCCCCGGGCGGGACAGTGTACAATGAGCAGTTCTTC
D gene: NA; CDR3 length: 15; J gene: TRBJ2-5; V gene: TRBV4-1; clone size: medium-sized; CDR3 protein: CASSQDLNPHETQYF; CDR3 DNA: TGCGCCAGCAGCCAAGATTTGAACCCCCACGAGACCCAGTACTTC
D gene: NA; CDR3 length: 14; J gene: TRBJ1-1; V gene: TRBV29-1; clone size: NA; CDR3 protein: CSVEYRVGNTEAFF; CDR3 DNA: TGCAGCGTTGAATACAGGGTAGGCAACACTGAAGCTTTCTTT
D gene: TRBD2; CDR3 length: 15; J gene: TRBJ2-1; V gene: TRBV19; clone size: NA; CDR3 protein: CASSILAGGANEQFF; CDR3 DNA: TGTGCCAGTAGTATCCTAGCGGGAGGGGCAAATGAGCAGTTCTTC
D gene: NA; CDR3 length: 15; J gene: TRBJ1-3; V gene: TRBV4-2; clone size: NA; CDR3 protein: CASSQARISGNTIYF; CDR3 DNA: TGTGCCAGCAGCCAAGCGCGGATCTCTGGAAACACCATATATTTT
D gene: TRBD2; CDR3 length: 16; J gene: TRBJ2-3; V gene: TRBV5-1; clone size: NA; CDR3 protein: CASSLALAGGHDTQYF; CDR3 DNA: TGCGCCAGCAGCTTGGCTCTAGCGGGAGGGCATGATACGCAGTATTTT
D gene: NA; CDR3 length: 12; J gene: TRBJ1-5; V gene: TRBV10-1; clone size: NA; CDR3 protein: CAGWEGVQPQHF; CDR3 DNA: TGCGCCGGATGGGAGGGGGTTCAGCCCCAGCATTTT
D gene: NA; CDR3 length: 12; J gene: TRBJ2-7; V gene: TRBV11-3; clone size: NA; CDR3 protein: CASSSDRDEQYF; CDR3 DNA: TGTGCCAGCAGCTCGGATAGGGACGAGCAGTACTTC
D gene: NA; CDR3 length: 18; J gene: TRBJ1-5; V gene: TRBV6-1; clone size: NA; CDR3 protein: CASSERPQVQYSNQPQHF; CDR3 DNA: TGTGCCAGCAGTGAAAGACCACAGGTCCAGTATAGCAATCAGCCCCAGCATTTT
D gene: NA; CDR3 length: 17; J gene: TRBJ1-6; V gene: TRBV9; clone size: NA; CDR3 protein: CASSVEGVGTYNSPLHF; CDR3 DNA: TGTGCCAGCAGCGTAGAAGGGGTCGGGACGTATAATTCACCCCTCCACTTT
D gene: NA; CDR3 length: 11; J gene: TRBJ2-3; V gene: TRBV12-5; clone size: NA; CDR3 protein: CASGPGDTQYF; CDR3 DNA: TGTGCTAGTGGTCCGGGGGATACGCAGTATTTT
D gene: NA; CDR3 length: 17; J gene: TRBJ2-1; V gene: TRBV5-6; clone size: NA; CDR3 protein: CASSLVSLVSSYNEQFF; CDR3 DNA: TGTGCCAGCAGCTTGGTGTCCCTGGTGAGCTCCTACAATGAGCAGTTCTTC